This T cell receptor beta chain was identified in a study of blood T cell repertoires in COVID-19. The protocol was immunoSEQ multiplex PCR, while the TCRdb copy is restricted to in-frame clones and leaves out a portion. Among about 190,000 clones listed, more than 70% were seen once. Per the germline V gene, CDR1 is LNHDA and CDR2 is SQIVND (reference sequence). Trimming took off 11 bases at V and 0 bases at J, with 16 bases between the two ends. The CDR3 has 14 amino acids. Material for sequencing was peripheral blood. The rearrangement joins TRBV19 to TRBJ1-1; D may be TRBD1 (6 bases). This TCR was recovered from a middle-aged man with active or convalescent COVID-19. CDR3 sequence (DNA): TGTGCCTCTGGGGGGGGACATTTGAACACTGAAGCTTTCTTT. It codes for CASGGGHLNTEAFF.